Reported below is one TCR beta chain. Its target is not known. The data were taken from a study of identical twins. A universal primer site arose from template switching, and cDNA bore unique molecular identifiers. TCRdb fed the 5' RACE reads into MiXCR, producing one record per CDR3 protein. The profile shows 500,000 to 650,000 distinct CDR3 sequences, around 22% of them singletons. This CDR3 is built from 13 residues. CDR1 and CDR2 from the germline V gene are MGHRA and YSYEKL. The V gene lost 5 bases and the J gene lost 4 bases, with 11 bases spanning the gap. Findings of the study overall: With abundant cord blood beta clonotypes, insertions were fewer; memory repertoires showed no such pattern.

These data were also reused for a study on yellow fever vaccine responses in identical twins.

The receptor was isolated from a young woman in good health. Sequenced input: CD4+ T cells sorted from blood. This chain connects TRBV4-1 to TRBJ2-5, with a weak D call TRBD2 (6 bases). DNA of the CDR3: TGCGCCAGCAGCGTCGGGACTCCAGAGACCCAGTACTTC. Translated, it gives CASSVGTPETQYF.